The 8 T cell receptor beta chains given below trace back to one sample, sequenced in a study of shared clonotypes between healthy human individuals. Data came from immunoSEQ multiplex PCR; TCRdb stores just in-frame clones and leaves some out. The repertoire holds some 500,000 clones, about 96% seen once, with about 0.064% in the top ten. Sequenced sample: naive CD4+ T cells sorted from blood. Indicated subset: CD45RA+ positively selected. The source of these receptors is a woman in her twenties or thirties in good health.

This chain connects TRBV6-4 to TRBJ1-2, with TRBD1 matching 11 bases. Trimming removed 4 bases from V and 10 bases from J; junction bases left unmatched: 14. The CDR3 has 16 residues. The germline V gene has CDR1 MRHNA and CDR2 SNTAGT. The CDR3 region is CASSAGTGGFSLTYTF. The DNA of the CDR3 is TGTGCCAGCAGTGCCGGGACAGGGGGTTTCTCGTTGACCTACACCTTC.

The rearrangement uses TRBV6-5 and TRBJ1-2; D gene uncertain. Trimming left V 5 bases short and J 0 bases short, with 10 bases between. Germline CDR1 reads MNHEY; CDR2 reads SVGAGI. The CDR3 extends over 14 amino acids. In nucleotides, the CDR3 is TGTGCCAGCAGTCCCCGGAATTCTAACTATGGCTACACCTTC. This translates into CASSPRNSNYGYTF.

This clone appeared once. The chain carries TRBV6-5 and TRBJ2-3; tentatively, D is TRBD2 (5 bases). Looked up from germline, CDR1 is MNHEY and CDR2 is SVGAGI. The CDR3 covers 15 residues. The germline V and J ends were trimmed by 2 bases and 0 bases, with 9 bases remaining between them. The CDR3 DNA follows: TGTGCCAGCAGTTACGTCGGCGGGAGCACAGATACGCAGTATTTT. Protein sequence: CASSYVGGSTDTQYF.

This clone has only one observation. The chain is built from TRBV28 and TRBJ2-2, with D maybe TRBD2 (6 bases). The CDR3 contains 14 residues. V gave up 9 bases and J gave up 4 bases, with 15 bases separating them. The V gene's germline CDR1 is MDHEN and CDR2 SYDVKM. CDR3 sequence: CASLGGGPTGELFF. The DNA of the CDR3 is TGTGCCAGTTTGGGGGGAGGCCCCACCGGGGAGCTGTTTTTT. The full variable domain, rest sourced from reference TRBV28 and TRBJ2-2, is DVKVTQSSRYLVKRTGEKVFLECVQDMDHENMFWYRQDPGLGLRLIYFSYDVKMKEKGDIPEGYSVSREKKERFSLILESASTNQTSMYLCASLGGGPTGELFFGEGSRLTVL.

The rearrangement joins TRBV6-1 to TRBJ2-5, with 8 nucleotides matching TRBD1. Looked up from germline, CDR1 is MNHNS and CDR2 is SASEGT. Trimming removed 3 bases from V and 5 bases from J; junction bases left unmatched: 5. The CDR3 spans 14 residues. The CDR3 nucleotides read TGTGCCAGCAGTGACACGGACAGGGCCGAGACCCAGTACTTC. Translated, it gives CASSDTDRAETQYF.

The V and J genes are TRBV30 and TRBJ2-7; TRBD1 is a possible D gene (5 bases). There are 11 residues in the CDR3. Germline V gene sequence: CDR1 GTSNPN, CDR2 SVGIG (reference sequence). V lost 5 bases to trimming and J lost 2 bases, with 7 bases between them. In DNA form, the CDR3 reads TGTGCCTGGGGCAGGGCCTACGAGCAGTACTTC. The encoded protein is CAWGRAYEQYF.

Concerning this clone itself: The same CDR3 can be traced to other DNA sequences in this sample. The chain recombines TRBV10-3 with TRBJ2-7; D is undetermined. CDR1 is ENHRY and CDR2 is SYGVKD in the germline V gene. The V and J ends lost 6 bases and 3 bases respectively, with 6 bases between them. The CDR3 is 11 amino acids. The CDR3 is CAISDLYEQYF. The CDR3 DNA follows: TGTGCCATCAGCGATCTCTACGAGCAGTACTTC.

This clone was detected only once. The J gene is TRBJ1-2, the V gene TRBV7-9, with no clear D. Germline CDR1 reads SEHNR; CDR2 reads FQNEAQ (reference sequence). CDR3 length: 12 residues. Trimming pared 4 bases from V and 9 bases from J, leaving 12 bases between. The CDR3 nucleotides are TGTGCCAGCAGCTCATGGAGCGGAAGCTACACCTTC. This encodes CASSSWSGSYTF.